This T cell receptor beta chain was observed in a study of T cells in Graves' hyperthyroidism and ophthalmopathy. Patients were excluded because of uncontrolled infection, other autoimmune disease, pregnancy or lactation. In making diagnoses, clinical symptoms, serum thyroxine and TRAb, thyroid ultrasound and orbital computed tomography were all used. Germline V lookup: CDR1 DFQATT, CDR2 SNEGSKA (reference sequence). The V and J ends lost 3 bases and 3 bases respectively, with 11 bases between them. The CDR3 is 13 amino acids. Overall study results and limits: Blood also showed most of the thyroid clonotypes that were expanded above 0.001. Separation of ophthalmopathy from stable hyperthyroidism was achieved by a 13 V-J model.

Template material for amplifying TCR beta CDR3 regions consisted of RNA transcripts. Primed by the HTBI set, a first-round RT-PCR was run on the TCR CDR3. MiXCR, applied by TCRdb to the multiplex PCR reads, yields one record per CDR3 protein. This sample yields approximately 690,000 distinct CDR3 sequences, of which about 15% are seen a single time; approximately 12% belongs to the top ten. This clonotype appeared a few times. No antigen is known for it. The sample taken for sequencing was blood. The rearrangement uses TRBV20-1 and TRBJ1-2, with D possibly TRBD1 on 5 matching bases. The receptor was derived from a woman aged 50 to 65 with Graves' ophthalmopathy. As DNA, the CDR3 is TGCAGTGCTAGGGGACGATCAGACTATGGCTACACCTTC. Translation gives CSARGRSDYGYTF.